This T cell receptor (beta chain) was sequenced during a study of control samples from healthy donors and cancer patients. The germline CDR1 and CDR2 sequences are SGHRS and YFSETQ. Between the trimmed V and J ends, which lost 4 bases and 8 bases, there was a span of 15 bases. There are 13 residues in the CDR3. Sequenced by immunoSEQ multiplex PCR; TCRdb stores in-frame clones only, minus some. The repertoire has about 180,000 clones, around nine tenths of them found once; the top ten carry 1.4%. The source is a man aged 30 to 39 in good health. The sequenced sample was blood. V usage is TRBV5-1 and J usage is TRBJ1-2; D is undetermined. CDR3 sequence reads: CASSNVREKGYTF. The DNA for the CDR3 is TGCGCCAGCAGCAATGTCCGGGAAAAAGGCTACACCTTC.